Listed below are T cell receptor beta chains from one sample, sequenced in a study of cytomegalovirus exposure and HLA in healthy donors. Sequencing used immunoSEQ multiplex PCR; TCRdb keeps in-frame clones, though not all of them. The table records roughly 230,000 clones, approximately 81% of them present only once. Sequencing used PBMCs. These receptors all stem from a girl aged 2-10 years in good health and CMV-seronegative. CDR3s include the opening cysteine and the closing phenylalanine or tryptophan. A D gene is named only where the DNA matches it firmly. Rows may omit the clone size; those that give it use once, few, many or a size class.

D gene	clone size	J gene	V gene	CDR3 protein	CDR3 DNA
-	few	TRBJ1-1	TRBV5-1	CASSWSENTEAFF	TGCGCCAGCAGCTGGAGCGAGAACACTGAAGCTTTCTTT
-	-	TRBJ2-7	TRBV4-1	CASSHIASAYEQYF	TGCGCCAGCAGCCATATCGCTAGCGCCTACGAGCAGTACTTC
-	-	TRBJ2-7	TRBV2	CASSQAGLGSYEQYF	TGTGCCAGCAGCCAGGCCGGCTTAGGCTCCTACGAGCAGTACTTC
-	-	TRBJ2-7	TRBV4-2	CASSRGTGEKYEQYF	TGTGCCAGCAGCCGGGGGACTGGGGAGAAATACGAGCAGTACTTC
-	few	TRBJ2-1	TRBV9	CASSAKNRKAWNEQFF	TGTGCCAGCAGCGCCAAAAACAGGAAGGCATGGAATGAGCAGTTCTTC
-	-	TRBJ1-1	TRBV10-2	CASSDGLNTEAFF	TGCGCCAGCAGTGACGGACTAAACACTGAAGCTTTCTTT
TRBD1	-	TRBJ2-7	TRBV11-2	CASSQYPGTGGYEQYF	TGTGCCAGCAGCCAATACCCCGGGACAGGGGGCTACGAGCAGTACTTC
TRBD1	-	TRBJ1-2	TRBV6-7	CASSTLGDRRYGYTF	TGTGCCAGCAGTACCCTAGGGGACAGGAGGTATGGCTACACCTTC
-	-	TRBJ2-3	TRBV30	CAWSVLSDTQYF	TGTGCCTGGAGTGTACTGTCAGATACGCAGTATTTT
TRBD1	-	TRBJ1-2	TRBV5-1	CASSAGQDIYTF	TGCGCCAGCAGCGCGGGACAGGACATCTACACCTTC
TRBD1	-	TRBJ2-2	TRBV6-1	CASSVSQGAGEELFF	TGTGCCAGCAGTGTAAGCCAGGGGGCGGGCGAGGAGCTGTTTTTT
-	-	TRBJ1-4	TRBV6-1	CATHMGGTVEKLFF	TGTGCCACTCACATGGGGGGGACTGTGGAAAAACTGTTTTTT
-	-	TRBJ2-1	TRBV18	CASSLKQGFGYNEQFF	TGTGCCAGCTCCCTAAAACAGGGTTTCGGGTACAATGAGCAGTTCTTC
-	-	TRBJ2-7	TRBV7-9	CASSLGRGVGFYEQYF	TGTGCCAGCAGCTTGGGGCGGGGCGTAGGTTTCTACGAGCAGTACTTC
TRBD1	-	TRBJ1-1	TRBV29-1	CSVQNPTGRGTEAFF	TGCAGCGTGCAAAACCCGACAGGGCGTGGGACTGAAGCTTTCTTT
TRBD1	-	TRBJ1-2	TRBV11-1	CASSWTGKGDGYTF	TGTGCCAGCAGCTGGACAGGGAAAGGGGATGGCTACACCTTC
TRBD2	-	TRBJ2-5	TRBV27	CASSSSGGALETQYF	TGTGCCAGCAGTTCCAGCGGGGGGGCCTTAGAGACCCAGTACTTC
-	-	TRBJ1-5	TRBV5-1	CASSLGTALNQPQHF	TGCGCCAGCAGCTTGGGGACAGCTCTCAATCAGCCCCAGCATTTT
TRBD1	few	TRBJ2-7	TRBV27	CASSLITGAYEQYF	TGTGCCAGCAGTTTAATCACAGGGGCCTACGAGCAGTACTTC
-	-	TRBJ2-1	TRBV4-1	CASSQSLNEQFF	TGCGCCAGCAGCCAATCGCTAAACGAGCAGTTCTTC
-	-	TRBJ1-4	TRBV10-3	CAISEEGAGNEKLFF	TGTGCCATCAGTGAGGAAGGGGCTGGTAATGAAAAACTGTTTTTT
-	-	TRBJ1-5	TRBV27	CATKPRDLRNQPQHF	TGTGCCACCAAACCGCGGGATCTTAGGAATCAGCCCCAGCATTTT
-	-	TRBJ2-7	TRBV19	CASSIVRGIGYEQYF	TGTGCCAGTAGTATAGTCAGGGGTATTGGCTACGAGCAGTACTTC
-	-	TRBJ1-3	TRBV14	CASSQAPRGKSGNTIYF	TGTGCCAGCAGCCAGGCGCCCAGAGGGAAGTCTGGAAACACCATATATTTT
-	-	TRBJ1-4	TRBV30	CAWSAGEKLFF	TGTGCCTGGAGCGCGGGTGAAAAACTGTTTTTT
TRBD2	-	TRBJ2-5	TRBV27	CASSLHPTSGRAIRVGETQYF	TGTGCCAGCAGTTTACACCCGACTAGCGGGAGGGCCATCAGAGTCGGAGAGACCCAGTACTTC
-	-	TRBJ2-1	TRBV6-1	CASIRGANEQFF	TGTGCCAGCATACGGGGAGCCAATGAGCAGTTCTTC
TRBD2	-	TRBJ2-1	TRBV6-1	CASSEATGLAVNNEQFF	TGTGCCAGCAGTGAAGCGACGGGACTAGCGGTTAACAATGAGCAGTTCTTC
-	-	TRBJ2-3	TRBV5-1	CASSLSGGTDTQYF	TGCGCCAGCAGCTTGTCAGGGGGCACAGATACGCAGTATTTT
-	-	TRBJ2-1	TRBV7-3	CASSLGSSSYNEQFF	TGTGCCAGCAGCTTAGGTTCTAGCTCCTACAATGAGCAGTTCTTC
TRBD2	-	TRBJ2-3	TRBV2	CASSRLAGGSDTQYF	TGTGCCAGCAGTCGACTAGCGGGGGGCTCAGATACGCAGTATTTT
TRBD1	-	TRBJ2-7	TRBV10-3	CAISGGQGTLYEQYF	TGTGCCATCAGTGGGGGACAGGGGACCCTTTACGAGCAGTACTTC
-	-	TRBJ1-4	TRBV5-1	CASSLEGTITNEKLFF	TGCGCCAGCAGCTTGGAGGGGACAATTACTAATGAAAAACTGTTTTTT
-	-	TRBJ2-1	TRBV10-1	CASVRLDLFHNEQFF	TGCGCCAGCGTTAGACTAGACTTGTTTCACAATGAGCAGTTCTTC
-	-	TRBJ1-1	TRBV7-9	CASSPGQFEAFF	TGTGCCAGCAGCCCAGGACAGTTTGAAGCTTTCTTT
-	-	TRBJ1-5	TRBV6-1	CASVDRGFGQPQHF	TGTGCCAGTGTTGATAGGGGGTTCGGGCAGCCCCAGCATTTT
-	-	TRBJ1-1	TRBV6-4	CASSATGNTEAFF	TGTGCCAGCAGCGCCACAGGGAACACTGAAGCTTTCTTT
TRBD2	once	TRBJ2-7	TRBV10-3	CAISESPSGGVSEQYF	TGTGCCATCAGTGAGTCACCTAGCGGGGGGGTGTCCGAGCAGTACTTC
TRBD1	once	TRBJ1-2	TRBV5-1	CASTGTGIGYTF	TGCGCCAGCACCGGGACAGGGATTGGCTACACCTTC
-	-	TRBJ1-6	TRBV5-1	CASSLNSRTSYNSPLHF	TGCGCCAGCAGCTTGAATTCCCGGACTTCCTATAATTCACCCCTCCACTTT
TRBD1	-	TRBJ1-6	TRBV5-4	CASSYGTGGGNSPLHF	TGTGCCAGCAGCTACGGGACAGGGGGGGGGAATTCACCCCTCCACTTT
-	-	TRBJ2-7	TRBV7-9	CASSPGLGTYEQYF	TGTGCCAGCAGCCCGGGACTTGGGACGTACGAGCAGTACTTC
TRBD2	-	TRBJ2-1	TRBV5-1	CASSQGTAGGYNEQFF	TGCGCCAGCAGCCAGGGAACAGCGGGGGGGTACAATGAGCAGTTCTTC
-	-	TRBJ1-1	TRBV5-6	CASSLDTGNTEAFF	TGTGCCAGCAGCTTGGATACGGGGAACACTGAAGCTTTCTTT
-	-	TRBJ2-2	TRBV5-1	CASSLAALAVGEGLFF	TGCGCCAGCTCCCTTGCAGCTCTAGCAGTTGGCGAGGGGCTGTTTTTT
-	-	TRBJ2-6	TRBV27	CASSFGRGGANVLTF	TGTGCCAGCAGTTTCGGAAGAGGTGGGGCCAACGTCCTGACTTTC
-	-	TRBJ1-4	TRBV21-1	CASSKVPWTATNEKLFF	TGTGCCAGCAGCAAAGTACCCTGGACAGCAACTAATGAAAAACTGTTTTTT
TRBD2	-	TRBJ2-7	TRBV5-4	CASASSGNAYEQYF	TGTGCCAGCGCAAGTAGCGGGAACGCCTACGAGCAGTACTTC
-	-	TRBJ1-5	TRBV27	CASSLSRVNQPQHF	TGTGCCAGCAGTTTATCCAGGGTGAATCAGCCCCAGCATTTT
TRBD2	-	TRBJ2-7	TRBV18	CASLPGGLAGGYQYF	TGTGCCAGCTTACCGGGCGGGCTAGCGGGAGGATATCAGTACTTC
TRBD2	-	TRBJ2-7	TRBV15	CATSTWDYPWEQYF	TGTGCCACCAGCACCTGGGACTACCCCTGGGAGCAGTACTTC
-	-	TRBJ1-1	TRBV6-1	CASSEARVDTEAFF	TGTGCCAGCAGTGAAGCGAGGGTTGACACTGAAGCTTTCTTT
-	-	TRBJ2-3	TRBV9	CASSTRSQAQGMGTDTQYF	TGTGCCAGCAGCACTCGTAGCCAGGCACAGGGTATGGGGACAGATACGCAGTATTTT
TRBD1	-	TRBJ2-7	TRBV5-6	CASSLVDRKYYEQYF	TGTGCCAGCAGCTTGGTGGACAGGAAGTACTACGAGCAGTACTTC
TRBD2	-	TRBJ2-7	TRBV6-6	CASRPLAGASYEQYF	TGTGCCAGCAGACCCCTCGCGGGAGCATCTTACGAGCAGTACTTC
TRBD1	-	TRBJ1-2	TRBV7-9	CASSSPRDRGESGYTF	TGTGCCAGCAGCTCGCCGAGGGACAGGGGAGAGTCGGGCTACACCTTC
-	-	TRBJ2-7	TRBV21-1	CASANNRSQSYEQYF	TGTGCCAGCGCCAATAACAGGAGCCAGTCCTACGAGCAGTACTTC